The 24 T cell receptor beta chains below all came from one sample that was sequenced in a study of CD8 T cells in ankylosing spondylitis (dated by TCRdb to about 2017). Library creation used 5' RACE. These reads were obtained on an Illumina HiSeq 2500. Starting from the raw public reads, TCRdb applied fastp trimming at Q25, assembled clones with MiXCR and retained in-frame beta chains. Each CDR3 protein appears once, grouped with its most common genes and DNA. Present in this sample are about 750,000 distinct CDR3 sequences, under 20% of which were seen just once. The ten most abundant clones make up around 19% of the sample. The antigens of these receptors remain unknown. Summary of the overall study and its limitations: Blood from ankylosing spondylitis patients appeared to be characterized by a TCR beta motif composed of under 10 highly homologous amino acid variants.

The material sequenced was blood, either unsorted or a sorted T cell fraction (not recorded which). These receptors originate from a male donor with ankylosing spondylitis.

This chain joins TRBV10-3 and TRBJ2-7; D is unresolved. The ends were cut back, 7 bases at V and 4 bases at J, with 17 bases in the middle. The germline V gene encodes CDR1 ENHRY and CDR2 SYGVKD. The CDR3 totals 14 residues. The CDR3, as DNA: TGTGCCATCACCCCCGACGGCCTTGGGTACGAGCAGTACTTC. It is translated as CAITPDGLGYEQYF.

V gene TRBV20-1 combines with J gene TRBJ1-6, with D hard to call. From germline, CDR1 is DFQATT and CDR2 SNEGSKA (reference sequence). This CDR3 has 15 amino acids. V shed 1 base and J shed 6 bases, with 13 bases lying between them. Here the CDR3 DNA reads TGCAGTGCTAGAGTGGCCGAGGCACTTAATTCACCCCTCCACTTT. This sequence encodes CSARVAEALNSPLHF.

The J gene is TRBJ2-1, the V gene TRBV28; no firm D call. Germline V gene lookup returns CDR1 MDHEN and CDR2 SYDVKM. The CDR3 contains 16 residues. The V and J ends lost 1 base and 5 bases respectively, with 15 bases between them. The CDR3 DNA follows: TGTGCCAGCAGTTTATCGGGCCTCCTCAAGAACAATGAGCAGTTCTTC. Its protein product is CASSLSGLLKNNEQFF.

This clonotype has more than one count but fewer than ten. The rearrangement uses TRBV27 and TRBJ2-1, with D hard to call. The CDR3 is 14 residues long. Trimming left V 7 bases short and J 0 bases short, with 10 bases between. From germline, CDR1 is MNHEY and CDR2 SMNVEV (reference sequence). The CDR3 sequence is CASTDGSSYNEQFF. CDR3 DNA sequence: TGTGCCAGCACCGACGGAAGCTCCTACAATGAGCAGTTCTTC.

This clonotype was seen ten or more times. This sequence joins TRBV27 and TRBJ2-1; 10 bases are a match to TRBD1. The CDR3 is 15 amino acids. V was clipped by 6 bases and J by 2 bases; unmatched bases: 4. The germline CDR1 and CDR2 sequences are MNHEY and SMNVEV (reference sequence). CDR3 sequence: CASSSGTGAYNEQFF. CDR3 nucleotide sequence: TGTGCCAGCAGCTCCGGGACAGGGGCCTACAATGAGCAGTTCTTC.

V is TRBV7-9 and J is TRBJ1-5; D remains ambiguous. The germline V and J ends were trimmed by 5 bases and 3 bases, with 14 bases remaining between them. CDR3 length equals 15 residues. Germline CDR1 reads SEHNR; CDR2 reads FQNEAQ (reference sequence). CDR3 sequence reads: CASSKTTEHNQPQHF. The CDR3 nucleotides are TGTGCCAGCAGCAAAACCACAGAACACAATCAGCCCCAGCATTTT.

The rearrangement uses TRBV4-3 and TRBJ2-7, with 7 bases matching TRBD1. Germline CDR1 reads LGHNA; CDR2 reads YSLEER. The CDR3 sequence is 16 residues long. J lost 7 bases, V lost 0 bases, and 12 bases had no gene match. CDR3 in DNA: TGCGCCAGCAGCCAAGATGTAGGACAGGTCGGCTCTGAGCAGTACTTC. It specifies CASSQDVGQVGSEQYF.

The chain recombines TRBV9 with TRBJ2-2, with 13 bases identical to TRBD2. V lost 2 bases to trimming and J lost 5 bases; unmatched junction nucleotides: 9. From germline, CDR1 is SGDLS and CDR2 YYNGEE. The CDR3 is made up of 18 amino acids. DNA of the CDR3: TGTGCCAGCAGCGTGGGACTAGCGGGGTCCCTGGGGACCGGGGAGCTGTTTTTT. Translated: CASSVGLAGSLGTGELFF. The entire variable domain, with the rest obtained from reference TRBV9 and TRBJ2-2, is as follows: DSGVTQTPKHLITATGQRVTLRCSPRSGDLSVYWYQQSLDQGLQFLIQYYNGEERAKGNILERFSAQQFPDLHSELNLSSLELGDSALYFCASSVGLAGSLGTGELFFGEGSRLTVL.

The CDR3 DNA follows: TGTGCCAGCTCACCAAAGGTTAGCGGGGCTTCCTACGAGCAGTACTTC. Translated, it gives CASSPKVSGASYEQYF. The chain joins TRBV18 to TRBJ2-7, with TRBD2 identical over 8 bases. Germline CDR1 reads KGHSH; CDR2 reads LQKENI. The CDR3 is 16 residues long. V gave up 2 bases and J gave up 1 base; unmatched junction bases: 7.

The rearrangement joins TRBV12-3 or TRBV12-4 to TRBJ1-2; 8 bases fit TRBD1. This CDR3 has 17 amino acids. The V and J ends lost 5 bases and 7 bases, in that order; junction bases with no gene match: 18. The CDR3 region has the DNA TGTGCCAGCAGTCCCCTTGAGTCAGGGGGCGCCGGGGTTGGCTACACCTTC. Translating gives CASSPLESGGAGVGYTF.

This clonotype came up many times. The chain has TRBV12-3 or TRBV12-4 and TRBJ2-5; no definite D call. Deletions cut 5 bases from V and 5 bases from J, with 12 bases between. The CDR3 is 13 residues long. The CDR3 spells CASSPDIPETQYF. The CDR3 DNA follows: TGTGCCAGCAGTCCTGATATCCCGGAGACCCAGTACTTC.

This clonotype was seen a few times. This rearrangement joins TRBV14 to TRBJ2-1; D gene ambiguous. The V end was cut by 0 bases, the J end by 6 bases, with 15 bases between. CDR1 is SGHDN and CDR2 is FVKESK in the germline V gene. The CDR3 consists of 16 residues. CDR3 DNA sequence: TGTGCCAGCAGCCAAGATTGGAAGCGTTCTTGCAATGAGCAGTTCTTC. Encoded protein: CASSQDWKRSCNEQFF. Filled out from reference TRBV14 and TRBJ2-1, the complete variable domain reads EAGVTQFPSHSVIEKGQTVTLRCDPISGHDNLYWYRRVMGKEIKFLLHFVKESKQDESGMPNNRFLAERTGGTYSTLKVQPAELEDSGVYFCASSQDWKRSCNEQFFGPGTRLTVL.

The CDR3 nucleotides read TGTGCCAGCAGCCGGACAGGGGGTATCGTGCCCCAGCATTTT. This codes for CASSRTGGIVPQHF. The gene calls are TRBV7-9 and TRBJ1-5; 10 bases align to TRBD1. Germline V CDR1 and CDR2: SEHNR, FQNEAQ (reference sequence). The J segment lost 9 bases and the V segment lost 5 bases, leaving 7 bases of the junction unmatched. This CDR3 is 14 amino acids long.

This chain connects TRBV12-5 to TRBJ1-1; 12 positions agree with TRBD1. The CDR3 runs to 19 residues. CDR1 and CDR2 (germline): LGHNT, FRNRAP. The ends lost 2 bases at V and 3 bases at J; junction bases unmatched: 13. The DNA for the CDR3 is TGTGCTAGTGGTTTGCCTCCCCGGGACAGGGGGCAATCCGACACTGAAGCTTTCTTT. This encodes CASGLPPRDRGQSDTEAFF.

This rearrangement joins TRBV11-2 to TRBJ1-6; maybe TRBD1 (6 bases). The length of the CDR3 is 13 residues. Germline assignment: CDR1 SGHAT and CDR2 FQNNGV. Trimming cost V 6 bases and J 7 bases, with 10 bases left between them. CDR3 sequence (DNA): TGTGCCAGCAGTATACAGGGAAATTCACCCCTCCACTTT. The encoded protein is CASSIQGNSPLHF. Together with reference TRBV11-2 and TRBJ1-6, the CDR3 gives the full variable domain: EAGVAQSPRYKIIEKRQSVAFWCNPISGHATLYWYQQILGQGPKLLIQFQNNGVVDDSQLPKDRFSAERLKGVDSTLKIQPAKLEDSAVYLCASSIQGNSPLHFGNGTRLTVT.

The chain carries TRBV7-8 and TRBJ1-1, with a tentative D call TRBD1 (6 bases). The CDR3 sequence is 15 residues long. Germline CDR1 and CDR2: SGHVS and FQNEAQ. The V and J ends lost 4 bases and 4 bases respectively, with 16 bases between them. The chain's CDR3 is CASSWRGGAGTEAFF. As DNA, the CDR3 is TGTGCCAGCAGCTGGCGCGGGGGCGCCGGCACTGAAGCTTTCTTT.

This chain uses TRBV7-9 with TRBJ1-2; maybe TRBD1 (6 bases). V lost 4 bases, J lost 6 bases, and 21 bases lay in between. Germline V gene lookup returns CDR1 SEHNR and CDR2 FQNEAQ (reference sequence). CDR3 length: 16 amino acids. Here the CDR3 reads CASSSFSPGGQDGYTF. CDR3 nucleotides: TGTGCCAGCAGCTCCTTTTCCCCCGGGGGGCAGGATGGCTACACCTTC.

This sequence joins TRBV30 and TRBJ1-1, with D unclear. The CDR3 length is 11 residues. Per the germline V gene, CDR1 is GTSNPN and CDR2 is SVGIG (reference sequence). The germline V and J ends were trimmed by 5 bases and 0 bases, with 4 bases remaining between them. CDR3 residues: CAWGLNTEAFF. For the CDR3, the DNA is TGTGCCTGGGGATTGAACACTGAAGCTTTCTTT.

With respect to this clonotype: A much larger clone differs from this one at a single base, so this may be a read error. V usage is TRBV12-3 or TRBV12-4 and J usage is TRBJ2-7; TRBD1 might be the D (6 bases). There are 15 residues in the CDR3. V shed 4 bases and J shed 3 bases, with 16 bases lying between them. The CDR3 spells CASSSSGTKCYEQYF. The DNA of the CDR3 is TGTGCCAGCAGTTCGTCCGGGACAAAGTGCTACGAGCAGTACTTC.

The chain carries TRBV5-1 and TRBJ2-4, with D uncertain. The V end was cut by 4 bases, the J end by 3 bases, with 14 bases between. Germline loops: CDR1 SGHRS, CDR2 YFSETQ. The CDR3 consists of 15 residues. CDR3 DNA: TGCGCCAGCAGCGCCATCACAGAAAACAAAAACATTCAGTACTTC. Translated, it gives CASSAITENKNIQYF.

CDR3 in amino acids: CASSYGGTGFNEQYF. The CDR3 bases are TGTGCCAGCAGTTACGGAGGGACAGGGTTCAACGAGCAGTACTTC. V gene TRBV6-5 combines with J gene TRBJ2-7, with TRBD1 matching over 9 bases. The CDR3 consists of 15 residues. The germline CDR1 and CDR2 sequences are MNHEY and SVGAGI. V shed 2 bases and J 5 bases; nucleotides not matched to a gene: 7.

The chain combines TRBV7-2 with TRBJ2-7; D gene ambiguous. V was trimmed by 4 bases and J by 4 bases, leaving 8 bases between them. The CDR3 consists of 12 residues. The V gene's germline CDR1 is SGHTA and CDR2 FQGNSA. The CDR3, as DNA: TGTGCCAGCAGCTCCATGGTATACGAGCAGTACTTC. Protein product: CASSSMVYEQYF.

The genes are TRBV9 and TRBJ1-6, with D possibly TRBD1 on 5 matching bases. Germline V gene sequence: CDR1 SGDLS, CDR2 YYNGEE. CDR3 length: 15 amino acids. V dropped 2 bases and J dropped 10 bases, with 16 bases sitting between them. CDR3 sequence reads: CASSVSPGAESPLHF. The CDR3 DNA follows: TGTGCCAGCAGCGTTTCCCCCGGGGCCGAATCACCCCTCCACTTT.

The chain employs TRBV12-3 or TRBV12-4 and TRBJ2-5; TRBD2 matches at 7 bases. Trimming removed 7 bases from V and 0 bases from J; junction bases left unmatched: 8. The CDR3 loop spans 15 amino acids. The CDR3 spells CASTTGGGYQETQYF. Here the CDR3 DNA reads TGTGCCAGCACCACGGGGGGAGGGTACCAAGAGACCCAGTACTTC.